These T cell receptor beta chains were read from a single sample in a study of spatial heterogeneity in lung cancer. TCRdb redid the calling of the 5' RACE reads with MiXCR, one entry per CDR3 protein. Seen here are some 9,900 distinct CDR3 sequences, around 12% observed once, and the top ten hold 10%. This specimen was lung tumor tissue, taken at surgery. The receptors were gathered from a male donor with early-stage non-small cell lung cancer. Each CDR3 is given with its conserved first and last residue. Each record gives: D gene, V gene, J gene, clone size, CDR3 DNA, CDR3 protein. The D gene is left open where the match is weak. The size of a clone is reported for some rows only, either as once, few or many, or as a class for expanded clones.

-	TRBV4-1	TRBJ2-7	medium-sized	TGCGCCAGCAGCCAAGTTGACGGGGCCAGCTACGAGCAGTACTTC	CASSQVDGASYEQYF
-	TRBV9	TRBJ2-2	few	TGTGCCAGCAGCGTAGGTCCCTCGGGGCCCGGGGAGCTGTTTTTT	CASSVGPSGPGELFF
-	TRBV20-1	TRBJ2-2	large	TGCAGTGCTCTTGACAGAGGCACCGGGGAGCTGTTTTTT	CSALDRGTGELFF
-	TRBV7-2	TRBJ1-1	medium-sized	TGTGCCAGCAGCTTAACACCGCCGGGAAATGAAGCTTTCTTT	CASSLTPPGNEAFF
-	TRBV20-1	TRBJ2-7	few	TGCAGTGCACTCAACAGGCCCCCGGGCTCCTACGAGCAGTACTTC	CSALNRPPGSYEQYF
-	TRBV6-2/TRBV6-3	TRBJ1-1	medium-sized	TGTGCCAGCAGTTACACACTGAACACTGAAGCTTTCTTT	CASSYTLNTEAFF
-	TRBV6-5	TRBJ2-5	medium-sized	TGTGCCAGCAGTTACACAGACGAGACCCAGTACTTC	CASSYTDETQYF
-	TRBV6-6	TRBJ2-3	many	TGTGCCAGCAGTTATTTGGATACGCAGTATTTT	CASSYLDTQYF
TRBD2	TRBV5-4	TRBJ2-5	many	TGTGCCAGCAGCTCGACTAGCGCTGACGAGACCCAGTACTTC	CASSSTSADETQYF
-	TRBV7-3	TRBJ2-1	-	TGTGCCAGCAGCTTTAAAGGCGCACGATACAATGAGCAGTTCTTC	CASSFKGARYNEQFF
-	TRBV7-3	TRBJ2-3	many	TGTGCCAGCAGCTTAACCGGGACGAGCACAGATACGCAGTATTTT	CASSLTGTSTDTQYF
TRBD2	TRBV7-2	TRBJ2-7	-	TGTGCCAGCAGCTTACTAGCGGGCAGGGAGCAGTACTTC	CASSLLAGREQYF
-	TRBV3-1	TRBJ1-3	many	TGTGCCAGCAGGGCAACAGGGATCCTCTCTGGAAACACCATATATTTT	CASRATGILSGNTIYF
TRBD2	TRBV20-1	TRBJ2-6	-	TGCAGTGCGGGTCAAGCGGGAGATCGGGGTGGAGCCAACGTCCTGACTTTC	CSAGQAGDRGGANVLTF
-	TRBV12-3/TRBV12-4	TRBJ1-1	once	TGTGCCAGCAGTTTAGTTCCAGGGGACACTGAAGCTTTCTTT	CASSLVPGDTEAFF
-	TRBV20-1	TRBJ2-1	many	TGCAGTGCTAGAGATCGTCCCGACCAAGTTCTCTTC	CSARDRPDQVLF
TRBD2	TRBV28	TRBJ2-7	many	TGTGCCAGCAGTGAGGGGACTAGCGGGAGTAGCAAGCAGTACTTC	CASSEGTSGSSKQYF
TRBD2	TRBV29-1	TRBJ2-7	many	TGCAGCGTTGATAAAGCGGGGCCTCCCTCCTACGAGCAGTACTTC	CSVDKAGPPSYEQYF
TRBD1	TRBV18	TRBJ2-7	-	TGTGCCAGCTCACTTACGGGACAGGGGTTCTCCTACGAGCAGTACTTC	CASSLTGQGFSYEQYF
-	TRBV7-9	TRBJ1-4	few	TGTGCCAGCAGACAATCCGGGACTCCCGAAGGCGAAAAACTGTTTTTT	CASRQSGTPEGEKLFF
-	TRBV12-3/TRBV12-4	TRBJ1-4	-	TGTGCCTCAAAAGGACAACAGCCTAATGAAAAACTGTTTTTT	CASKGQQPNEKLFF
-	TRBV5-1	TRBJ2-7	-	TGCGCCAGCAGCTTGGGGGAGAGCTCATACGAGCAGTACTTC	CASSLGESSYEQYF
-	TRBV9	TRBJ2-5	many	TGTGCCAGCAGCGGAATGGGAAAGGATGGGACCCAGTACTTC	CASSGMGKDGTQYF
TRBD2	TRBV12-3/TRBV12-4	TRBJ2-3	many	TGTGCCAGCAGGCTATCTAGCGGCCGCACAGATACGCAGTATTTT	CASRLSSGRTDTQYF
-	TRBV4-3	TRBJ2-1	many	TGCGCCAGCAGCCAAGACCCGGGGAGAGGGATCTATGAGCAGTTCTTC	CASSQDPGRGIYEQFF
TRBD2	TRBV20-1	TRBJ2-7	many	TGCAGTGCTGTCCCCGGGACTAGCGGGAGCTCCTACGAGCAGTACTTC	CSAVPGTSGSSYEQYF
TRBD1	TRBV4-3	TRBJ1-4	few	TGCGCCAGCAGCCAGATCGGACAGGGAATAACTAATGAAAAACTGTTTTTT	CASSQIGQGITNEKLFF
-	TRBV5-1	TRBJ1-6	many	TGCGCCAGCAGCCAGGGAAATCCGGATAATTCACCCCTCCACTTT	CASSQGNPDNSPLHF
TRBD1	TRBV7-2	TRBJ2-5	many	TGTGCCAGCAGCTCATACCGGACAGGGGGAGAGACCCAGTACTTC	CASSSYRTGGETQYF